This TCR beta chain was found in a study of T cell responses to AZD1222 COVID-19 vaccine. The data were produced by immunoSEQ multiplex PCR, yet TCRdb's version contains in-frame clones alone and is incomplete. The repertoire has around 180,000 clones, around 92% of them found once; the top ten carry roughly 9.2%. The ends lost 3 bases at V and 13 bases at J; junction bases unmatched: 9. The CDR3 sequence is 13 residues long. Material: peripheral blood, obtained on day 0 of AZD1222 vaccination. This chain uses TRBV12-3 or TRBV12-4 with TRBJ2-7; 10 bases are shared with TRBD1. This clonotype was obtained from an adult in good health. The CDR3 nucleotides read TGTGCCAGCAGTTTCACCGGGGACAGGGGCTCCTACTTC. Translating gives CASSFTGDRGSYF.